This section outlines one TCR beta chain sequence together with its context. Its antigen is not identified. This entry comes from a study of T-cell memory formation after mild COVID-19. Across the study: Most TCR clusters belonged to a single donor. Study-wide points: Memory from before infection featured some responding clones, which suggests cross-reactive memory joined. CD4/CD8 balance characterized clones contracting day 15 to 85, and CD4+ skew characterized later expanders.

From germline, CDR1 is DFQATT and CDR2 SNEGSKA (reference sequence). The CDR3 contains 14 residues. V lost 7 bases and J lost 1, with 14 bases in between. 5'RACE primed at constant segments yielded TCR alpha and TCR beta cDNA libraries bearing sample barcodes and UMIs. TCRdb fed the 5' RACE reads into MiXCR, producing one record per CDR3 protein. The sample holds under 400,000 distinct CDR3 sequences, around 20% seen once. The TCR originated in an adult woman who had mild COVID-19 (a few samples of this study predate the infection). Cell type and time point are not known. The genes are TRBV20-1 and TRBJ1-5; TRBD1 might be the D (5 bases). The sample was PBMCs or a T cell subset sorted from them (not recorded which). CDR3 protein: CSVSKGSSNQPQHF. The CDR3, as DNA: TGCAGTGTTTCTAAGGGGTCAAGCAATCAGCCCCAGCATTTT.